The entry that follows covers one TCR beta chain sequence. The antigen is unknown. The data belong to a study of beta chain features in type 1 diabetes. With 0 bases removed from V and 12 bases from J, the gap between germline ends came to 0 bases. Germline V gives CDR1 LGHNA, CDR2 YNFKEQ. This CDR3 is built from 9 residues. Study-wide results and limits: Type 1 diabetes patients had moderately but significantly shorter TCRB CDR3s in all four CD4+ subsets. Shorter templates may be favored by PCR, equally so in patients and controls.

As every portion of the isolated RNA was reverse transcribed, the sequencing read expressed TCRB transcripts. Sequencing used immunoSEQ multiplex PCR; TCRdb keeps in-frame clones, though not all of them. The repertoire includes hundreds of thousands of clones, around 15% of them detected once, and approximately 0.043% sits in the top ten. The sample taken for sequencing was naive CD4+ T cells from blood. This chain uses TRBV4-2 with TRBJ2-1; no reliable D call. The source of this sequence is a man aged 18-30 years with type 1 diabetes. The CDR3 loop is CASSQEQFF. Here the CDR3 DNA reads TGTGCCAGCAGCCAAGAGCAGTTCTTC.